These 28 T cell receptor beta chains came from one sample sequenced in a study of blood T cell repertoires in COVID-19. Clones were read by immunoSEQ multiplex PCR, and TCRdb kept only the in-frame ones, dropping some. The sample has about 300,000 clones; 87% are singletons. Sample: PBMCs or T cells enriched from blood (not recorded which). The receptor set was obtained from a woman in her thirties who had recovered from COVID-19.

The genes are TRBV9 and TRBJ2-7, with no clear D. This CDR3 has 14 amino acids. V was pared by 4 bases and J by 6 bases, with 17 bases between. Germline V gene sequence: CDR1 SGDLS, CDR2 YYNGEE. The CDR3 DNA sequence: TGTGCCAGCAGCCCTCCGGCGGCGGCCGGCGAGCAGTACTTC. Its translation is CASSPPAAAGEQYF.

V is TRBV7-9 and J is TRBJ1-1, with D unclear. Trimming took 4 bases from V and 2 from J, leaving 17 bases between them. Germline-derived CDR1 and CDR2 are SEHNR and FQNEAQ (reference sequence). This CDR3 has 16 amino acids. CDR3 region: CASSSNKTSINTEAFF. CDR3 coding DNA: TGTGCCAGCAGCTCAAACAAAACGTCAATCAACACTGAAGCTTTCTTT.

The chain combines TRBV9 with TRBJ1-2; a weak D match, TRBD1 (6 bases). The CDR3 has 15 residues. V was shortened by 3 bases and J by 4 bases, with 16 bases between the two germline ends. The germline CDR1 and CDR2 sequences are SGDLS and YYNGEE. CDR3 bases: TGTGCCAGCAGCGCGACGTTCCAGGGGACCTATGGCTACACCTTC. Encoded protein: CASSATFQGTYGYTF.

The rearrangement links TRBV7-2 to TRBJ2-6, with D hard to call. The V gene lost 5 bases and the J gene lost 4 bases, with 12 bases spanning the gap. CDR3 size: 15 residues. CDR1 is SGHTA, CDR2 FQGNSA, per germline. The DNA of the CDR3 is TGTGCCAGCAGCGACTGGGTGAAGGGGGCCAACGTCCTGACTTTC. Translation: CASSDWVKGANVLTF. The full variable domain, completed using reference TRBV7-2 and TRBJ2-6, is GAGVSQSPSNKVTEKGKDVELRCDPISGHTALYWYRQSLGQGLEFLIYFQGNSAPDKSGLPSDRFSAERTGGSVSTLTIQRTQQEDSAVYLCASSDWVKGANVLTFGAGSRLTVL.

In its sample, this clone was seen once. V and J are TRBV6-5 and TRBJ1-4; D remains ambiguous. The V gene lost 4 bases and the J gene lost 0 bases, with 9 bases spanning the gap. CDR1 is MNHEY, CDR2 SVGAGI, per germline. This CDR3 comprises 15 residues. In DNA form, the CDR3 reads TGTGCCAGCAGTTCGGCCGCGGCAACTAATGAAAAACTGTTTTTT. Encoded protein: CASSSAAATNEKLFF.

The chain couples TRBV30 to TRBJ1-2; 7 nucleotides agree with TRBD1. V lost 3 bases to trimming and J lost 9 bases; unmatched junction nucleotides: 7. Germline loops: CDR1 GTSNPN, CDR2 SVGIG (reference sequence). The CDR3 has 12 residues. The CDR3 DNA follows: TGTGCCTGGAGAGACAGGGATGAGAGCTACACCTTC. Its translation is CAWRDRDESYTF. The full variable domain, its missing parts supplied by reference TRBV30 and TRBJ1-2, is SQTIHQWPATLVQPVGSPLSLECTVEGTSNPNLYWYRQAAGRGLQLLFYSVGIGQISSEVPQNLSASRPQDRQFILSSKKLLLSDSGFYLCAWRDRDESYTFGSGTRLTVV.

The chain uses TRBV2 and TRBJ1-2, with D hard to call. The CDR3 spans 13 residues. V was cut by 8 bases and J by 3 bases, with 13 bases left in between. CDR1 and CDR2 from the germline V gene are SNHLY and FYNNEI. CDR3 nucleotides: TGTGCCAGCCTGGTGACTCCCGACTATGGCTACACCTTC. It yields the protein CASLVTPDYGYTF.

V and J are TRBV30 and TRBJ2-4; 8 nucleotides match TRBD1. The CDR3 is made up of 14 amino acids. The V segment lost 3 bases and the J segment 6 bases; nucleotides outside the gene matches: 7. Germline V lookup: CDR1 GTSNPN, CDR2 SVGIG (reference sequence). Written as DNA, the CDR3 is TGTGCCTGGAGGGAGGGACAGGCTGCAAACATTCAGTACTTC. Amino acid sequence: CAWREGQAANIQYF.

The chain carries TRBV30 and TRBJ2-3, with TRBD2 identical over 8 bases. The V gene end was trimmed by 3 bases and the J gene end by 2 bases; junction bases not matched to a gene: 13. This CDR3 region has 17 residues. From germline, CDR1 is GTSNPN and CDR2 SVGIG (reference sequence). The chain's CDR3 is CAWRSKRAGANTDTQYF. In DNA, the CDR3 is TGTGCCTGGAGATCCAAGCGAGCGGGGGCGAACACAGATACGCAGTATTTT. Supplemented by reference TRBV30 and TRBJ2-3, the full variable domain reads SQTIHQWPATLVQPVGSPLSLECTVEGTSNPNLYWYRQAAGRGLQLLFYSVGIGQISSEVPQNLSASRPQDRQFILSSKKLLLSDSGFYLCAWRSKRAGANTDTQYFGPGTRLTVL.

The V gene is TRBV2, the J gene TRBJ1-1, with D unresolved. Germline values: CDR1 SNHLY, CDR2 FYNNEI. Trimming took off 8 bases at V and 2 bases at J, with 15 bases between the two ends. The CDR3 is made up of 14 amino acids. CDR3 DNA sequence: TGTGCCAGCCTGGCCCGACTGCCAAACACTGAAGCTTTCTTT. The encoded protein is CASLARLPNTEAFF.

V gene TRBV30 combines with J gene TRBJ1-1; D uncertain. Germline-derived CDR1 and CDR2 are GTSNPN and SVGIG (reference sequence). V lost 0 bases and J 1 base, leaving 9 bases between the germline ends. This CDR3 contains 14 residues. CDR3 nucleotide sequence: TGTGCCTGGAGTGTGCGGCGGAGGAACACTGAAGCTTTCTTT. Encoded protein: CAWSVRRRNTEAFF.

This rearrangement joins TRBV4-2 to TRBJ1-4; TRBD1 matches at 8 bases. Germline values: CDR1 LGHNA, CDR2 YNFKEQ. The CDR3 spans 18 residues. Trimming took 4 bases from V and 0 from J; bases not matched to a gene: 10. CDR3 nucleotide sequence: TGTGCCAGCAGCCGCCTACCCCGGACAGGGCCAACTAATGAAAAACTGTTTTTT. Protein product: CASSRLPRTGPTNEKLFF.

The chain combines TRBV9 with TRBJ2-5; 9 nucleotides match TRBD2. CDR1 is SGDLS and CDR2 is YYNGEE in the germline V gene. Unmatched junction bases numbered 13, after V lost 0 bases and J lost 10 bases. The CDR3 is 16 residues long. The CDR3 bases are TGTGCCAGCAGCGTAGCGGCGGGGGGGCCGTCTAATAACCAGTACTTC. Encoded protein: CASSVAAGGPSNNQYF. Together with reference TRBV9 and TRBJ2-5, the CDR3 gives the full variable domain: DSGVTQTPKHLITATGQRVTLRCSPRSGDLSVYWYQQSLDQGLQFLIQYYNGEERAKGNILERFSAQQFPDLHSELNLSSLELGDSALYFCASSVAAGGPSNNQYFGPGTRLLVL.

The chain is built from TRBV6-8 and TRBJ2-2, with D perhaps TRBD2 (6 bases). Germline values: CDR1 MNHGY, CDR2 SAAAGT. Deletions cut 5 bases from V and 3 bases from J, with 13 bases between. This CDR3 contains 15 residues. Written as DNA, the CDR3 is TGTGCCAGCAGTCGCACCTGGGGGGACACCGGGGAGCTGTTTTTT. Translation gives CASSRTWGDTGELFF.

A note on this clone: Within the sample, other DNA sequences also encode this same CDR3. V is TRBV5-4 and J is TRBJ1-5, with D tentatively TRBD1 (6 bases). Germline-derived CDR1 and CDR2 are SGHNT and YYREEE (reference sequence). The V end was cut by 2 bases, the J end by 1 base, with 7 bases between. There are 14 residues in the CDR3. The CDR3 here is CASSFQGSNQPQHF. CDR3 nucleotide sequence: TGTGCCAGCAGCTTCCAGGGGAGCAATCAGCCCCAGCATTTT.

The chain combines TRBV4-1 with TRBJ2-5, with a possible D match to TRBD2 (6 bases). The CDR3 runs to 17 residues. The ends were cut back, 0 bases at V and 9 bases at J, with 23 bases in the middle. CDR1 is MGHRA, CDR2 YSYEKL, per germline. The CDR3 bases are TGCGCCAGCAGCCAAGATCTGGGACTCCGGAGTGCGTCGTCCCAGTACTTC. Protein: CASSQDLGLRSASSQYF.

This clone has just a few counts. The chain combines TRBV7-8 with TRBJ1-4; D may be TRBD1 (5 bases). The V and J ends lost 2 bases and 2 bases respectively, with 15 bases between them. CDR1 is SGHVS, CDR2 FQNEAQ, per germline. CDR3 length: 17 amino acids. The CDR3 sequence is CASSLFQGGRTNEKLFF. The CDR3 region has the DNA TGTGCCAGCAGCTTATTTCAGGGAGGAAGGACTAATGAAAAACTGTTTTTT.

CDR3 protein: CASRVDRPNTEAFF. CDR3 nucleotides: TGTGCCAGCAGGGTAGACAGACCAAACACTGAAGCTTTCTTT. The chain couples TRBV2 to TRBJ1-1; D possibly corresponds to TRBD1 (5 bases). The CDR3 covers 14 residues. Germline loops: CDR1 SNHLY, CDR2 FYNNEI. Trimming removed 6 bases from V and 2 bases from J, with 13 bases in between.

The CDR3 DNA reads TGTGCCAGCAGCACCCCGACAGGGGGGCCCCATCATCAGCCCCAGCATTTT. This translates into CASSTPTGGPHHQPQHF. The chain joins TRBV21-1 to TRBJ1-5; TRBD1 was called by the table and not checked on the DNA. TRBV21-1 corresponds to a pseudogene. The CDR3 consists of 17 residues.

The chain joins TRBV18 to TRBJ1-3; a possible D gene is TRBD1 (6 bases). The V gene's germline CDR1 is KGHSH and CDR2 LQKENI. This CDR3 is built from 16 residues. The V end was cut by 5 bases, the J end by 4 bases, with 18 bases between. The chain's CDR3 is CASSVSPGQLGNTIYF. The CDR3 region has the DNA TGTGCCAGCTCAGTCTCACCGGGACAACTCGGAAACACCATATATTTT.

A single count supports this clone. Written as DNA, the CDR3 is TGTGCCAGTAGGGACAGGGGAAGCAGCAATCAGCCCCAGCATTTT. This encodes CASRDRGSSNQPQHF. The V call is TRBV19, the J call TRBJ1-5, with 9 bases lining up with TRBD1. Looked up from germline, CDR1 is LNHDA and CDR2 is SQIVND (reference sequence). The CDR3 loop spans 15 amino acids. After removal of 6 bases from V and 1 base from J, the junction contained 4 bases not matched to a gene.

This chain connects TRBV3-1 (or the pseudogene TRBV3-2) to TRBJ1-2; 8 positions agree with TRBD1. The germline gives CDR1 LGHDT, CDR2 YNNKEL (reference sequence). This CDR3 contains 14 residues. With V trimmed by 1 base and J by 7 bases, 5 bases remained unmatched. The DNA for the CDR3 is TGTGCCAGCAGCCAAGTGGCAGGGGGCCTTGGCTACACCTTC. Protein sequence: CASSQVAGGLGYTF.

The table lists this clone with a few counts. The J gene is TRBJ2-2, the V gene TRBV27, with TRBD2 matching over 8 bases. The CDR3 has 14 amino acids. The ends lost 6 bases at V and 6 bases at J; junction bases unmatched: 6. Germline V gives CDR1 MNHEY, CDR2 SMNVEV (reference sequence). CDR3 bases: TGTGCCAGCAGCTTGACTAGCGTCCCCGGGGAGCTGTTTTTT. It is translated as CASSLTSVPGELFF.

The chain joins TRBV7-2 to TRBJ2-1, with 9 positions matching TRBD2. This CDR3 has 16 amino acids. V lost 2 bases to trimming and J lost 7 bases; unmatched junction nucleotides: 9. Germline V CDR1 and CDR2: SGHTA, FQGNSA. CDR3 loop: CASSLPAGGGGNEQFF. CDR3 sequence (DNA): TGTGCCAGCAGCTTACCAGCGGGGGGTGGTGGTAATGAGCAGTTCTTC. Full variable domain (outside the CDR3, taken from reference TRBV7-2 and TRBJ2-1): GAGVSQSPSNKVTEKGKDVELRCDPISGHTALYWYRQSLGQGLEFLIYFQGNSAPDKSGLPSDRFSAERTGGSVSTLTIQRTQQEDSAVYLCASSLPAGGGGNEQFFGPGTRLTVL.

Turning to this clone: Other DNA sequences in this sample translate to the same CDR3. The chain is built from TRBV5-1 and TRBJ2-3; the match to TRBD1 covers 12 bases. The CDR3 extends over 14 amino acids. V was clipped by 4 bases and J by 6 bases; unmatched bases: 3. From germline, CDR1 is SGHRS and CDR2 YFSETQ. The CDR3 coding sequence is TGCGCCAGCAGCCCGGGACAGGGGGCTGATACGCAGTATTTT. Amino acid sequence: CASSPGQGADTQYF.

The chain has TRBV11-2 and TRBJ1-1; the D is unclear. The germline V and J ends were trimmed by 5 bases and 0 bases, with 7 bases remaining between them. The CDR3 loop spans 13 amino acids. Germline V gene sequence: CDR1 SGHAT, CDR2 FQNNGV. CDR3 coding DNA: TGTGCCAGCAGCCCGCAGTTGAACACTGAAGCTTTCTTT. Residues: CASSPQLNTEAFF.

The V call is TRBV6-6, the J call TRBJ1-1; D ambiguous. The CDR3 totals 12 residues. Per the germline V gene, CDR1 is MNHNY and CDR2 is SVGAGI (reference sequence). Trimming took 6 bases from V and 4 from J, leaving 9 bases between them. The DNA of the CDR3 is TGTGCCAGCAGCCTAATCACCACTGAAGCTTTCTTT. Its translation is CASSLITTEAFF.

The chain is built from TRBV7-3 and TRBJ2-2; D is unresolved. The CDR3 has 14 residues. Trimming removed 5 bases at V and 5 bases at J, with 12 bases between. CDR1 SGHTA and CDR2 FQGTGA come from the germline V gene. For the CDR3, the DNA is TGTGCCAGCAGCCACTACCGTCTTACCGGGGAGCTGTTTTTT. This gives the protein CASSHYRLTGELFF. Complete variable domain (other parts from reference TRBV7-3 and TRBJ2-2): GAGVSQTPSNKVTEKGKYVELRCDPISGHTALYWYRQSLGQGPEFLIYFQGTGAADDSGLPNDRFFAVRPEGSVSTLKIQRTERGDSAVYLCASSHYRLTGELFFGEGSRLTVL.